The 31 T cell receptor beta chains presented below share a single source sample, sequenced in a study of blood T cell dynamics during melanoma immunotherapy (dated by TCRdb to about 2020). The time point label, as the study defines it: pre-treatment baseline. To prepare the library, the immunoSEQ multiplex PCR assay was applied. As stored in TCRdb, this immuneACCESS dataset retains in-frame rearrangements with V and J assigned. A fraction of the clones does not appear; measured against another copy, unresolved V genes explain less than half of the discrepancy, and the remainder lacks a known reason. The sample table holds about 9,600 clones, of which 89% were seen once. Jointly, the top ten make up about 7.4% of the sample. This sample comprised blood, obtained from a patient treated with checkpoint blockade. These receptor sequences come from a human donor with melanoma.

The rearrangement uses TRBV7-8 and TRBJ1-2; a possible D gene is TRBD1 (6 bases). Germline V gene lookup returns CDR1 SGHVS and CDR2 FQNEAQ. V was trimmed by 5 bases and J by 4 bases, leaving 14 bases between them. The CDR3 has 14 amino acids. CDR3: CASSQWGGPYGYTF. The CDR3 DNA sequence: TGTGCCAGCAGCCAGTGGGGGGGGCCCTATGGCTACACCTTC.

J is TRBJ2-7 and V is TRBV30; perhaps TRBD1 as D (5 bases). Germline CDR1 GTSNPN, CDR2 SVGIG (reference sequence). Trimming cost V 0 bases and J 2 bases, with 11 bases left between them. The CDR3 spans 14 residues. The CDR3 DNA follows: TGTGCCTGGAGTGTCGACAGTATAGCCTACGAGCAGTACTTC. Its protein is CAWSVDSIAYEQYF.

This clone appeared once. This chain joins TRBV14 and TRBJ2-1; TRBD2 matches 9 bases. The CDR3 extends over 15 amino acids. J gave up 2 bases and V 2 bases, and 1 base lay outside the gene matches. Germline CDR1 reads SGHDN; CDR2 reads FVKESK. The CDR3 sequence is CASSQLAGAYNEQFF. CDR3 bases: TGTGCCAGCAGCCAATTAGCGGGAGCCTACAATGAGCAGTTCTTC.

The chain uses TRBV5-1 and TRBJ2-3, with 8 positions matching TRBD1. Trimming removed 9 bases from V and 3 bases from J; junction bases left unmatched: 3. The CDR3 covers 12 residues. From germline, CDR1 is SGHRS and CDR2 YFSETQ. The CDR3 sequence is CATRQGTDTQYF. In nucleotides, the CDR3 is TGCGCCACCCGACAGGGGACAGATACGCAGTATTTT.

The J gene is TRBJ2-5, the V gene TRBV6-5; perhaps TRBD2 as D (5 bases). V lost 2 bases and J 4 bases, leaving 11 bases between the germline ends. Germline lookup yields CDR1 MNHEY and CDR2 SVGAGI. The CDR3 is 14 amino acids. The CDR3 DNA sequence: TGTGCCAGCAGTTACCGGGGTCCGTTAGAGACCCAGTACTTC. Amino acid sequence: CASSYRGPLETQYF.

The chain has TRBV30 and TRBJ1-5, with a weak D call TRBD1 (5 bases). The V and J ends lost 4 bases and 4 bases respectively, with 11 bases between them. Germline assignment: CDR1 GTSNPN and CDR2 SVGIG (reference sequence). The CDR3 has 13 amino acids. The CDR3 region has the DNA TGTGCCTGGAATACAGGTCTTAATCAGCCCCAGCATTTT. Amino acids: CAWNTGLNQPQHF.

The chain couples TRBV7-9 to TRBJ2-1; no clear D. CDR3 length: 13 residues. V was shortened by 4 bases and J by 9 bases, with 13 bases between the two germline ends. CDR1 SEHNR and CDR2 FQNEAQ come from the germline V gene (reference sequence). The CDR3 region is CASSSPVPGEQFF. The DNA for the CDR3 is TGTGCCAGCAGCTCTCCAGTCCCGGGTGAGCAGTTCTTC.

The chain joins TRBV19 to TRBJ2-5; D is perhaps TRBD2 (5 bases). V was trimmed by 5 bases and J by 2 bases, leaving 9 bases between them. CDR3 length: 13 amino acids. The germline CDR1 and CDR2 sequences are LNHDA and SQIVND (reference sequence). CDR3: CASSSGIQETQYF. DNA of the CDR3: TGTGCCAGTAGTTCCGGGATACAAGAGACCCAGTACTTC.

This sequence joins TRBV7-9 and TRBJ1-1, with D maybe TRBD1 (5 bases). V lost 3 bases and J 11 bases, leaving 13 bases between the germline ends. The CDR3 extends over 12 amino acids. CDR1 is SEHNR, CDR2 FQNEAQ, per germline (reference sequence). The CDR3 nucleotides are TGTGCCAGCAGCTTGGGGGAGGGATCGGCTTTCTTT. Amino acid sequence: CASSLGEGSAFF.

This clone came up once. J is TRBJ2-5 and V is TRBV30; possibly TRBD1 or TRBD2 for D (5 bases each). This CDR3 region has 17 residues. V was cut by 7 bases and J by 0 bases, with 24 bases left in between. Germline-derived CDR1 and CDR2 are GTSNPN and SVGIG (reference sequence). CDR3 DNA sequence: TGTGCCTTGTACGTATCGGGGACCTACCTCTACCAAGAGACCCAGTACTTC. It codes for CALYVSGTYLYQETQYF.

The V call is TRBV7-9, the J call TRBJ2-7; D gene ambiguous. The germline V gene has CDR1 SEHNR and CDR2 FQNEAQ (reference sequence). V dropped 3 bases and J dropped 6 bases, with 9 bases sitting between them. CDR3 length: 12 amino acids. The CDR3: CASSFTDLEQYF. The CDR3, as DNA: TGTGCCAGCAGCTTTACAGACCTCGAGCAGTACTTC.

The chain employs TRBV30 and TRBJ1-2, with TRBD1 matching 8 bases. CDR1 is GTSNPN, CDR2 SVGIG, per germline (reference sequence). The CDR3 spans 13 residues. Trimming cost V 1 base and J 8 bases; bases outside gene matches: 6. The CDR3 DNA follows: TGTGCCTGGAGTGGTGGACAGGGACGCGGCTACACCTTC. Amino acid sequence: CAWSGGQGRGYTF.

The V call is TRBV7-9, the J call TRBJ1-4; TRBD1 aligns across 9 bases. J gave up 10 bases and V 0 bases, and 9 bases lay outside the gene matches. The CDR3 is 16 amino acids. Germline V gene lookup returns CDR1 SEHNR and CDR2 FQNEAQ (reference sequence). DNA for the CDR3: TGTGCCAGCAGCTTAGCAGACAGGGGGAAAATGAGAAAACTGTTTTTT. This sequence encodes CASSLADRGKMRKLFF. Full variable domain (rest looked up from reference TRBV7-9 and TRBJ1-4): DTGVSQNPRHKITKRGQNVTFRCDPISEHNRLYWYRQTLGQGPEFLTYFQNEAQLEKSRLLSDRFSAERPKGSFSTLEIQRTEQGDSAMYLCASSLADRGKMRKLFFGSGTQLSVL.

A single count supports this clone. The CDR3 protein is CASSFFEQATSYEQYF. Here the CDR3 DNA reads TGTGCCAGCAGTTTCTTCGAACAGGCGACCTCCTACGAGCAGTACTTC. This chain joins TRBV5-5 and TRBJ2-7, with a possible D match to TRBD1 (5 bases). V was pared by 5 bases and J by 0 bases, with 18 bases between. The CDR3 length is 16 residues. The V gene's germline CDR1 is SGHKS and CDR2 YYEKEE (reference sequence).

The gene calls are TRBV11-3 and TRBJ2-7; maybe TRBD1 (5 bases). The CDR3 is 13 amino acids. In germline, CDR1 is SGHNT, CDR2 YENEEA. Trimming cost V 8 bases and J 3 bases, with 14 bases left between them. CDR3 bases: TGTGCCAGCTCCCAGGGCAGGTACTACGAGCAGTACTTC. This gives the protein CASSQGRYYEQYF.

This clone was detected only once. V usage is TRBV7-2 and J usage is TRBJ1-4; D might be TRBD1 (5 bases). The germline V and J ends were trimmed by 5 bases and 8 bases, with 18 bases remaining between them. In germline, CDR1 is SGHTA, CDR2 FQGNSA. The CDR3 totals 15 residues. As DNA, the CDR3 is TGTGCCAGCAGCATCAAGGGGATGGCAGGGGAAAAACTGTTTTTT. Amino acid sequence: CASSIKGMAGEKLFF.

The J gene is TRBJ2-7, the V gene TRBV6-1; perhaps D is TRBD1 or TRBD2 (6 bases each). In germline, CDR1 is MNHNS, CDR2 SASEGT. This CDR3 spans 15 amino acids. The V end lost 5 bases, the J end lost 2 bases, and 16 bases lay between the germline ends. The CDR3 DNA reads TGTGCCAGCAGTACCGGAAGGGGGGTAACCTACGAGCAGTACTTC. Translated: CASSTGRGVTYEQYF.

In DNA, the CDR3 is TGTGCCAGCAGCGTCGACAGGGCTAGTCTAAGTTCACCCCTCCACTTT. Amino acid sequence: CASSVDRASLSSPLHF. The chain recombines TRBV7-2 with TRBJ1-6; 7 bases fit TRBD1. V was pared by 5 bases and J by 9 bases, with 13 bases of the junction left unmatched. The length of the CDR3 is 16 residues. CDR1 is SGHTA and CDR2 is FQGNSA in the germline V gene.

The CDR3 loop is CASSPGDPGYEQYF. The CDR3 nucleotides are TGTGCCAGTAGTCCGGGGGACCCCGGCTACGAGCAGTACTTC. The gene calls are TRBV19 and TRBJ2-7; D may be TRBD2 (6 bases). V lost 5 bases to trimming and J lost 3 bases, with 14 bases between them. The CDR3 consists of 14 residues. Germline V gene lookup returns CDR1 LNHDA and CDR2 SQIVND (reference sequence). Looking up the rest from reference TRBV19 and TRBJ2-7 gives the full variable domain: DGGITQSPKYLFRKEGQNVTLSCEQNLNHDAMYWYRQDPGQGLRLIYYSQIVNDFQKGDIAEGYSVSREKKESFPLTVTSAQKNPTAFYLCASSPGDPGYEQYFGPGTRLTVT.

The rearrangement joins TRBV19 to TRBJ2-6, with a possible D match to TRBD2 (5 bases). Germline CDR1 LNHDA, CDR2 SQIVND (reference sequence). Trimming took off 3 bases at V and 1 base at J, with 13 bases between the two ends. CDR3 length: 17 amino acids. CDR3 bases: TGTGCCAGTAGTATCGGACGGGGAGCGTCTGGGGCCAACGTCCTGACTTTC. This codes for CASSIGRGASGANVLTF.

The CDR3 nucleotides read TGTGCCAGCAGCCTGGACCAGGGGGAAGGTCGGGCCCTCCACTTT. This encodes CASSLDQGEGRALHF. This chain connects TRBV5-4 to TRBJ1-6; 7 bases align to TRBD1. In germline, CDR1 is SGHNT, CDR2 YYREEE (reference sequence). The V segment lost 4 bases and the J segment 14 bases; nucleotides outside the gene matches: 15. This CDR3 comprises 15 residues.

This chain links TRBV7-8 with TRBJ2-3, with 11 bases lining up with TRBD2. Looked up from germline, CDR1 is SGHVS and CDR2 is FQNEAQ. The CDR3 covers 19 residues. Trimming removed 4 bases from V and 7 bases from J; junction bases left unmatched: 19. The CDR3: CASSSELAGALYGSNTQYF. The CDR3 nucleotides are TGTGCCAGCAGCTCCGAACTAGCGGGAGCGTTATATGGTTCAAATACGCAGTATTTT.

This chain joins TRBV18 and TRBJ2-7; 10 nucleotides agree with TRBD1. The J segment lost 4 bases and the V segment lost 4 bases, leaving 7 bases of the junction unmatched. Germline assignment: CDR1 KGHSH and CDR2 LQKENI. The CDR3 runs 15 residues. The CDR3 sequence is CASSLDRGRLYEQYF. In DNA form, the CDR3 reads TGTGCCAGCTCACTCGACAGGGGGCGCTTGTACGAGCAGTACTTC.

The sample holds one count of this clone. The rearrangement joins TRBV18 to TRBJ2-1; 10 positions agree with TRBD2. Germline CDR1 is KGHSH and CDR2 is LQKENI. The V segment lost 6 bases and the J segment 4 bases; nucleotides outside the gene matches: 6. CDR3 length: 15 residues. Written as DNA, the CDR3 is TGTGCCAGCTCGCCTCTAGCGGGAGCTTACAATGAGCAGTTCTTC. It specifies CASSPLAGAYNEQFF. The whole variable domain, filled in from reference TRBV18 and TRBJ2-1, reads NAGVMQNPRHLVRRRGQEARLRCSPMKGHSHVYWYRQLPEEGLKFMVYLQKENIIDESGMPKERFSAEFPKEGPSILRIQQVVRGDSAAYFCASSPLAGAYNEQFFGPGTRLTVL.

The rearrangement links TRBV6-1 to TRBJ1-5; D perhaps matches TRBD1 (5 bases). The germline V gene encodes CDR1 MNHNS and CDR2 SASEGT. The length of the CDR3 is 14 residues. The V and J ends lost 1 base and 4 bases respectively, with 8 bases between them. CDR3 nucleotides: TGTGCCAGCAGTGAAGGGGGGAGGAATCAGCCCCAGCATTTT. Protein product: CASSEGGRNQPQHF.

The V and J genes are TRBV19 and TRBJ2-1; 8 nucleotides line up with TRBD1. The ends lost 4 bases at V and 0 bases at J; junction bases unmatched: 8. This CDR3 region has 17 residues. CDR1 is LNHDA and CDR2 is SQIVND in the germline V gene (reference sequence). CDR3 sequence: CASSRSRGQGSYNEQFF. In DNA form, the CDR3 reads TGTGCCAGTAGTAGAAGCAGGGGGCAGGGCTCCTACAATGAGCAGTTCTTC.

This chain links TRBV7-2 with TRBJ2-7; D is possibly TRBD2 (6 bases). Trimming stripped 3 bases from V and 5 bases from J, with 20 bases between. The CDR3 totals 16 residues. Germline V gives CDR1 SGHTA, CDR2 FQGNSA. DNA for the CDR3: TGTGCCAGCAGCTTCGCTCCCCGGACTACCTCTAACGAGCAGTACTTC. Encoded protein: CASSFAPRTTSNEQYF.

The CDR3 sequence: CASRTGGRGYTF. The CDR3 DNA reads as TGTGCCAGCAGGACAGGGGGGAGGGGCTACACCTTC. The chain couples TRBV27 to TRBJ1-2, with 9 nucleotides matching TRBD1. Per the germline V gene, CDR1 is MNHEY and CDR2 is SMNVEV (reference sequence). The CDR3 has 12 residues. J lost 8 bases, V lost 6 bases, and 4 bases had no gene match.

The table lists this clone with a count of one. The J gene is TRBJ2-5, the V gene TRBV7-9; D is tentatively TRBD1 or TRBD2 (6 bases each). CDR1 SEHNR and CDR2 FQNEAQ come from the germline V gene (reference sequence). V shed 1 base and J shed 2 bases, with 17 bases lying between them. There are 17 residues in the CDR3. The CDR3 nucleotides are TGTGCCAGCAGCTTAGGATTCGGGGGCATCGGGCAAGAGACCCAGTACTTC. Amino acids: CASSLGFGGIGQETQYF.

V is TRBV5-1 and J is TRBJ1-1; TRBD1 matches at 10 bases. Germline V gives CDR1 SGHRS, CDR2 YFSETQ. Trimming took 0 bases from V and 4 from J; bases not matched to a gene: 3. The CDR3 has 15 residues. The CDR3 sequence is CASSLAGTGVTEAFF. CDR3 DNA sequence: TGCGCCAGCAGCTTGGCAGGGACAGGGGTCACTGAAGCTTTCTTT.

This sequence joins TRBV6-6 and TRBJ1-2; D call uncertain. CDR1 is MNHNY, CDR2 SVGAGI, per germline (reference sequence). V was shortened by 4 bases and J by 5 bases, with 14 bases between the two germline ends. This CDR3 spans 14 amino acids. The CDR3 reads CASSLRVVPYGYTF. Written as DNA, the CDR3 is TGTGCCAGCAGTTTAAGGGTGGTCCCTTATGGCTACACCTTC.